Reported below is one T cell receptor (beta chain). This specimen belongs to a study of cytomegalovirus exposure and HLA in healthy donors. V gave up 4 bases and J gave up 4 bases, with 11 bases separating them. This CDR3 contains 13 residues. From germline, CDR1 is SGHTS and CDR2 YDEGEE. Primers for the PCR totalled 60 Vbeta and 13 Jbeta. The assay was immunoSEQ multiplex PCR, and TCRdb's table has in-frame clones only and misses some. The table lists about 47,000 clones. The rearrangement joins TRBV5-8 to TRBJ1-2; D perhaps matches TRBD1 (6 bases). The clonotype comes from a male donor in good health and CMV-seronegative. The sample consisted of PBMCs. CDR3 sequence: CASSPDRVYGYTF. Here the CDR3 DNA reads TGTGCCAGCAGCCCGGACAGAGTCTATGGCTACACCTTC.